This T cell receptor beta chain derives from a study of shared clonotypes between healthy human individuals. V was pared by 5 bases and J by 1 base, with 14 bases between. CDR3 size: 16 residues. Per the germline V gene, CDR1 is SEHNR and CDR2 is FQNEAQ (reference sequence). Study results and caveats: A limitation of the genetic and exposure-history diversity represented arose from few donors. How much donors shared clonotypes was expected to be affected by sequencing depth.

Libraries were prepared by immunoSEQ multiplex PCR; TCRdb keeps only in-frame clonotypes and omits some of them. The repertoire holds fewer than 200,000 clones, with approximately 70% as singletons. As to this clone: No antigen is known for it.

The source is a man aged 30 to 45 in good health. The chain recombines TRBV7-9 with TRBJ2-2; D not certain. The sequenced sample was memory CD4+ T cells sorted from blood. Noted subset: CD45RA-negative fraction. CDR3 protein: CASSPTRTENTGELFF. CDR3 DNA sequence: TGTGCCAGCAGCCCTACACGAACAGAGAACACCGGGGAGCTGTTTTTT. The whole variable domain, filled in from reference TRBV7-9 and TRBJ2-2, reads DTGVSQNPRHKITKRGQNVTFRCDPISEHNRLYWYRQTLGQGPEFLTYFQNEAQLEKSRLLSDRFSAERPKGSFSTLEIQRTEQGDSAMYLCASSPTRTENTGELFFGEGSRLTVL.